This T cell receptor beta chain emerged from a study of blood T cell repertoires in COVID-19. Trimming took 4 bases from V and 5 from J, leaving 23 bases between them. CDR1 and CDR2 from the germline V gene are SGHAT and FQNNGV. CDR3 length equals 17 residues. Assay: immunoSEQ multiplex PCR; the TCRdb copy retains only in-frame clones and omits some. This table holds roughly 87,000 clones, over 80% found once. This receptor was obtained from a woman in her sixties or seventies with acute or convalescent COVID-19. The chain links TRBV11-2 to TRBJ1-2; possibly TRBD1 for D (5 bases). The specimen was peripheral blood. CDR3 sequence (DNA): TGTGCCAGCAGCTCCTTAGCGGGGGAGAGAGGGCGGTATGGCTACACCTTC. Its translation: CASSSLAGERGRYGYTF.